This T cell receptor beta chain was retrieved from a study of identical twins' blood T cells. Study-level results: Mainly, cloneset size products determined shared clonotypes, twins included.

TCRdb ran MiXCR on the 5' RACE reads and lists one entry per CDR3 protein. The table records a few hundred thousand distinct CDR3 sequences, over 25% of them present only once. The CDR3 runs to 12 residues. Trimming removed 3 bases at V and 4 bases at J, with 7 bases between. Germline V CDR1 and CDR2: LGHDT, YNNKEL (reference sequence). With respect to this clonotype: Its antigen is not identified.

V usage is TRBV3-1 and J usage is TRBJ2-7, with D hard to call. The specimen was PBMCs. This receptor was identified in a woman aged 18 to 55 in good health. Here the CDR3 reads CASSQSHYEQYF. CDR3 coding DNA: TGTGCCAGCAGCCAGTCACATTACGAGCAGTACTTC.